The clone carrying this TCR beta chain was seen ten or more times. TCRdb re-called the 5' RACE reads with MiXCR, one entry per CDR3 protein. The sample lists roughly 250,000 distinct CDR3 sequences, about 16% occurring once. The entry originates in a study of T-cell memory formation after mild COVID-19. V lost 3 bases and J 1 base, leaving 6 bases between the germline ends. The CDR3 sequence is 13 residues long. CDR1 and CDR2 (germline): LGHNA, YSLEER. The receptor's source is a man aged 18 to 29 who had mild COVID-19 (a few samples of this study predate the infection). Cell type and time point are not known. Sequencing used PBMCs or a T cell subset sorted from them (not recorded which). This chain joins TRBV4-3 and TRBJ1-1; D gene ambiguous. The CDR3 sequence: CASSHVTNTEAFF. As DNA, the CDR3 is TGCGCCAGCAGCCATGTGACGAACACTGAAGCTTTCTTT.